This T cell receptor (beta chain) was profiled in a study of persistence of HIV-infected CD4 T cells. As for the study in general: Two participants gave one leukapheresis sample; others gave up to roughly 180 mL blood repeatedly.

Trimming shortened V by 7 bases and J by 8 bases, and 17 bases separated the two germline ends. The CDR3 consists of 14 residues. Germline V gene sequence: CDR1 MDHEN, CDR2 SYDVKM. Sequencing used immunoSEQ version 4 in survey mode. Data came from immunoSEQ multiplex PCR; TCRdb stores just in-frame clones and leaves some out. The sample has 30,000 to 35,000 clones, roughly four fifths seen once. Cells were stimulated with overlapping HIV-1 Gag 15-mer peptides. CD40L/CD69 double-negative CD45RO-high memory CD4+ T cells were collected. Adults with HIV-1 started suppressive ART while chronically infected. To note about this clone: The antigen is undetermined.

Study-wide results and caveats: Degenerate expanded CDR3beta sequences were enriched among CMV- and Gag-responding cells.

The sample was CD4+ T cells sorted from PBMCs after approximately 19-hour stimulation, taken from a patient who received antiretroviral therapy. This rearrangement joins TRBV28 to TRBJ1-4; D remains ambiguous. This TCR derives from an adult woman with HIV who was CMV-seropositive. The CDR3 DNA reads as TGTGCCAGCACTACGGGCCGATTAAGGGAAAAACTGTTTTTT. Protein: CASTTGRLREKLFF.